These 8 T cell receptor beta chains were all obtained from the same sample, sequenced in a study of cytomegalovirus exposure and HLA in healthy donors. The PCR made use of 60 Vbeta and 13 Jbeta primers. Generated by immunoSEQ multiplex PCR, the TCRdb table keeps only in-frame clones and is missing some. The data contain 200,000 to 250,000 clones, 85% of them seen just once; the ten biggest clones take up 0.2% to 0.25%. Input material: PBMCs. All receptors derive from a girl under 10 years old in good health and CMV-seronegative.

The chain is built from TRBV9 and TRBJ2-1; 12 nucleotides align to TRBD2. CDR1 and CDR2 from the germline V gene are SGDLS and YYNGEE. The CDR3 covers 14 residues. Trimming at V came to 5 bases and at J to 7 bases, leaving 4 bases not matched to a gene. CDR3 protein: CASSRLAGVNEQFF. DNA for the CDR3: TGTGCCAGCAGTCGACTAGCGGGAGTAAATGAGCAGTTCTTC.

This sequence joins TRBV5-4 and TRBJ1-1; 10 bases are a match to TRBD1. This CDR3 comprises 15 residues. From germline, CDR1 is SGHNT and CDR2 YYREEE (reference sequence). The junction had 12 bases not matched to a gene; V was cut back by 6 bases and J by 7 bases. Written as DNA, the CDR3 is TGTGCCAGCATCGCTGACAGGGGGCCCTGGAATGAAGCTTTCTTT. The encoded protein is CASIADRGPWNEAFF.

This rearrangement joins TRBV18 to TRBJ2-5, with no clear D. The ends were cut back, 3 bases at V and 0 bases at J, with 20 bases in the middle. There are 18 residues in the CDR3. Looked up from germline, CDR1 is KGHSH and CDR2 is LQKENI. The CDR3 loop reads CASSPVSPAGAYQETQYF. DNA of the CDR3: TGTGCCAGCTCACCGGTCTCACCCGCCGGAGCGTACCAAGAGACCCAGTACTTC.

J is TRBJ2-1 and V is TRBV30; D is possibly TRBD2 (7 bases). The V end was cut by 6 bases, the J end by 7 bases, with 19 bases between. The CDR3 is 14 residues long. CDR1 is GTSNPN, CDR2 SVGIG, per germline (reference sequence). This CDR3 is CACFGGGPKNEQFF. In DNA, the CDR3 is TGTGCCTGCTTTGGGGGGGGGCCAAAGAATGAGCAGTTCTTC.

This chain connects TRBV6-6 to TRBJ2-5; 7 bases map to TRBD1. Germline values: CDR1 MNHNY, CDR2 SVGAGI (reference sequence). V lost 8 bases and J lost 1; bases outside the gene matches: 4. The CDR3 runs 13 residues. The CDR3 coding sequence is TGTGCCAGCCGGGACAGAGGCCAAGAGACCCAGTACTTC. Translated, it gives CASRDRGQETQYF.

This clone was seen once. The rearrangement links TRBV7-2 to TRBJ1-1; TRBD1 is a possible D gene (5 bases). Deletions cut 1 base from V and 5 bases from J, with 11 bases between. Germline CDR1 SGHTA, CDR2 FQGNSA. This CDR3 has 14 amino acids. CDR3 residues: CASSLGRAWTEAFF. CDR3 nucleotides: TGTGCCAGCAGCTTAGGCAGGGCGTGGACTGAAGCTTTCTTT. Filled out from reference TRBV7-2 and TRBJ1-1, the complete variable domain reads GAGVSQSPSNKVTEKGKDVELRCDPISGHTALYWYRQSLGQGLEFLIYFQGNSAPDKSGLPSDRFSAERTGGSVSTLTIQRTQQEDSAVYLCASSLGRAWTEAFFGQGTRLTVV.

The chain combines TRBV2 with TRBJ2-3; 10 bases fit TRBD2. The CDR3 loop spans 16 amino acids. The germline V gene has CDR1 SNHLY and CDR2 FYNNEI. Germline trimming cut 4 bases from V and 3 bases from J; bases unmatched to any gene: 7. The CDR3 DNA is TGTGCCAGCAGTGGTCCTAGCGGGAGTAAAACAGATACGCAGTATTTT. It translates to CASSGPSGSKTDTQYF. The full variable domain, completed using reference TRBV2 and TRBJ2-3, is EPEVTQTPSHQVTQMGQEVILRCVPISNHLYFYWYRQILGQKVEFLVSFYNNEISEKSEIFDDQFSVERPDGSNFTLKIRSTKLEDSAMYFCASSGPSGSKTDTQYFGPGTRLTVL.

DNA of the CDR3: TGTGCCAGCTCACCGTTCGGGACAGACAATAGCAATCAGCCCCAGCATTTT. Protein sequence: CASSPFGTDNSNQPQHF. The rearrangement joins TRBV18 to TRBJ1-5, with 7 nucleotides matching TRBD1. Unmatched junction bases numbered 8, after V lost 3 bases and J lost 0 bases. The CDR3 extends over 17 amino acids. Germline loops: CDR1 KGHSH, CDR2 LQKENI.